Listed below are T cell receptor beta chains from one sample, sequenced in a study of spatial heterogeneity in lung cancer. MiXCR, run by TCRdb on the 5' RACE reads, gives a single entry per CDR3 protein. The data show about 2,800 distinct CDR3 sequences, with 5.5% to 8% seen just once and 16% held by the top ten. This specimen was normal lung tissue next to the tumor, taken at surgery. These TCRs come from a male donor with early-stage non-small cell lung cancer. The CDR3 runs from the conserved cysteine through the conserved F or W. A D gene is named only where the DNA matches it firmly. Size values are once, few and many counts, or a class for expanded clones, and some rows have none.

-,TRBV20-1,TRBJ2-2,medium-sized,TGCAGTGCTAGAGATAGCAGGGGCCGGGCCGGGGAGCTGTTTTTT,CSARDSRGRAGELFF
-,TRBV7-2,TRBJ1-1,medium-sized,TGTGCCAGCAGCCCAACCTCGGGGGCCGACACTGAAGCTTTCTTT,CASSPTSGADTEAFF
TRBD1,TRBV19,TRBJ1-4,medium-sized,TGTGCCAGTACCCGGGGACAGGGCAGTGGCGAAAAACTGTTTTTT,CASTRGQGSGEKLFF
TRBD1,TRBV20-1,TRBJ2-7,many,TGCAGTGCGGCGGGACAGGGGGAACGTTACGAGCAGTACTTC,CSAAGQGERYEQYF
-,TRBV27,TRBJ1-1,many,TGTGCCAGCAGTTCTCGTCGGACTACTGAAGCTTTCTTT,CASSSRRTTEAFF
-,TRBV28,TRBJ2-5,many,TGTGCCAGCAGTCTAAAGCGGGTTCAAAAAGAGACCCAGTACTTC,CASSLKRVQKETQYF
TRBD2,TRBV12-5,TRBJ2-7,medium-sized,TGTGCTAGTGGTTTGAACCGGACTAGCGGGAGGTGGGACGAGCAGTACTTC,CASGLNRTSGRWDEQYF
TRBD1,TRBV30,TRBJ2-7,many,TGTGCCTGGACTAAAGAAACAGGGGGCTACGAGCAGTACTTC,CAWTKETGGYEQYF
TRBD1,TRBV6-5,TRBJ1-2,many,TGTGCCAGCAGTTCGGGACAGGTTCAAGGAGTCTATGGCTACACCTTC,CASSSGQVQGVYGYTF
TRBD2,TRBV7-3,TRBJ2-2,-,TGTGCCAGCAGCTTCAGCCTAGCGGGGGGTAACACCGGGGAGCTGTTTTTT,CASSFSLAGGNTGELFF
TRBD2,TRBV11-1,TRBJ2-5,medium-sized,TGTGCCAGCAGCTCTTCTCCGGGGGGAGAGACCCAGTACTTC,CASSSSPGGETQYF
-,TRBV7-9,TRBJ2-3,medium-sized,TGTGCCAGCAGCCCCCCCGGCCGACCCACAGATACGCAGTATTTT,CASSPPGRPTDTQYF
TRBD2,TRBV6-1,TRBJ2-3,-,TGCACCAGCAGTGAAGCTAGCGGGGGGGCAGATACGCAGTATTTT,CTSSEASGGADTQYF
TRBD1,TRBV7-2,TRBJ2-6,-,TGTGCCAGCAGCTTAGATGGGACAGCTTTCTCTGGGGCCAACGTCCTGACTTTC,CASSLDGTAFSGANVLTF
-,TRBV7-9,TRBJ1-1,large,TGTGCCAGCAGCTTAGCGGTGGACCGAAAGAACACTGAAGCTTTCTTT,CASSLAVDRKNTEAFF
TRBD1,TRBV5-1,TRBJ2-6,medium-sized,TGCGCCAGCAGCTTGTCCCCCGGGACAGGGATCTCTGGGGCCAACGTCCTGACTTTC,CASSLSPGTGISGANVLTF
-,TRBV7-3,TRBJ2-2,medium-sized,TGTGCCAGCAGCCCCCATGTGGATACCGGGGAGCTGTTTTTT,CASSPHVDTGELFF
-,TRBV12-5,TRBJ2-2,-,TGTGCTAGTGGTCACCTTGGTGGGGAGCTGTTTTTT,CASGHLGGELFF
-,TRBV2,TRBJ2-3,medium-sized,TGTGCCAGCAGTGTGGTGGGGCCAGATACGCAGTATTTT,CASSVVGPDTQYF
-,TRBV20-1,TRBJ2-3,medium-sized,TGCAGTGCTAGAGGGCATACAGATACGCAGTATTTT,CSARGHTDTQYF
-,TRBV19,TRBJ1-5,medium-sized,TGTGCCAGTAGTGTCTTGATGGGTGGCAATCAGCCCCAGCATTTT,CASSVLMGGNQPQHF
-,TRBV6-1,TRBJ1-5,many,TGTGCCAGCAGTGAATCAGGGTATCAGCCCCAGCATTTT,CASSESGYQPQHF
-,TRBV7-2,TRBJ2-7,medium-sized,TGTGCCAGCAGCTTCACGGTCAGCTCCTACGAGCAGTACTTC,CASSFTVSSYEQYF
-,TRBV6-5,TRBJ2-7,many,TGTGCCAGCAGTTACTCGAAGGGGTCCGAGCAGTACTTC,CASSYSKGSEQYF
TRBD1,TRBV30,TRBJ1-2,medium-sized,TGTGCCTGGAGCAAGAGGGACAGCAACTATGGCTACACCTTC,CAWSKRDSNYGYTF
TRBD2,TRBV18,TRBJ2-1,-,TGTGCCAGCTCACCAGGACTAGCGGGGGGGCCCTCCTACAATGAGCAGTTCTTC,CASSPGLAGGPSYNEQFF
-,TRBV21-1,TRBJ1-4,many,TGTGCCAGCAGCCCCTGGGAGAAGAAACTGTTTTTT,CASSPWEKKLFF
TRBD1,TRBV2,TRBJ1-5,medium-sized,TGTGCCAGCAGTCGGGACAGTCGTCAGCCCCAGCATTTT,CASSRDSRQPQHF
-,TRBV7-2,TRBJ2-3,medium-sized,TGTGCCAGCACTTCCGAACGGGGCCGCACAGATACGCAGTATTTT,CASTSERGRTDTQYF
TRBD1,TRBV5-1,TRBJ2-5,medium-sized,TGCGCCAGCGGGGGACAGCTCCAAGAGACCCAGTACTTC,CASGGQLQETQYF
TRBD1,TRBV18,TRBJ1-1,medium-sized,TGTGCCAGCTCAAAAAGGACAGGACTCATCATGAACACTGAAGCTTTCTTT,CASSKRTGLIMNTEAFF
TRBD1,TRBV7-9,TRBJ2-6,medium-sized,TGTGCCAGCAGGGTGACAGGGGCTGGGGCCAACGTCCTGACTTTC,CASRVTGAGANVLTF
TRBD2,TRBV7-3,TRBJ2-3,many,TGTGCCAGCAGCTCCGGACTAGCTACAGATACGCAGTATTTT,CASSSGLATDTQYF
TRBD1,TRBV19,TRBJ1-5,many,TGTGCCAGTGGGATCGAGGACAGGGCTAATCAGCCCCAGCATTTT,CASGIEDRANQPQHF
-,TRBV4-2,TRBJ1-2,large,TGTGCCAGCAGCCAAGTCGCGCAGAACTATGGCTACACCTTC,CASSQVAQNYGYTF